Ten or more counts support the clone carrying this T cell receptor beta chain. Per germline, CDR1 SEHNR and CDR2 FQNEAQ (reference sequence). CDR3 length: 12 residues. V shed 4 bases and J 4 bases; nucleotides not matched to a gene: 0. The source of the sample is a study of T cell repertoires in cytomegalovirus infection. The wider study: Indications came from public TCR beta signatures; they pointed to CMV infection and to a matching HLA type.

A single record per CDR3 protein comes from TCRdb applying MiXCR to the reads. The data show hundreds of thousands of distinct CDR3 sequences, around 10% seen once. J is TRBJ2-5 and V is TRBV7-9; 7 nucleotides agree with TRBD2. This clonotype was sampled from a human donor in good health (CMV status not recorded). Some clones in this sample may be carry-over from other donors' samples. The source material was PBMCs. CDR3 sequence reads: CASSSGGETQYF. In nucleotides, the CDR3 is TGTGCCAGCAGCTCGGGGGGAGAGACCCAGTACTTC.